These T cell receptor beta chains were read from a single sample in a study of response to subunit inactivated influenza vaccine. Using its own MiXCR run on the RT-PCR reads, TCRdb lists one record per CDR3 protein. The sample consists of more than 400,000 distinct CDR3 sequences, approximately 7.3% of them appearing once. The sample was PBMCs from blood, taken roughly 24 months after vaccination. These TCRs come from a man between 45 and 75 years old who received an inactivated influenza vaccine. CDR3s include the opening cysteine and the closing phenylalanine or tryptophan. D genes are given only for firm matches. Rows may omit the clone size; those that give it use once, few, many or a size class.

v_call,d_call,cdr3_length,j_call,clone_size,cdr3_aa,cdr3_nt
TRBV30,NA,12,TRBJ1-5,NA,CAWSVSREAQHF,TGTGCCTGGAGTGTAAGCAGGGAGGCCCAGCATTTT
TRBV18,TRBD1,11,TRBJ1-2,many,CASSGQDGYTF,TGTGCCAGCTCAGGACAGGATGGCTACACCTTC
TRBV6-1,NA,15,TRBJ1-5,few,CASSPGREHNQPQHF,TGTGCCAGCAGCCCCGGTAGGGAACATAATCAGCCCCAGCATTTT
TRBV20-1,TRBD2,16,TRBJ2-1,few,CSARQLAGGDYNEQFF,TGCAGTGCTCGACAACTAGCGGGGGGAGACTACAATGAGCAGTTCTTC
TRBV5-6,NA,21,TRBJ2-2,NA,CASSLILTGLLNQWNTGELFF,TGTGCCAGCAGCCTAATACTGACAGGCTTACTGAATCAGTGGAACACCGGGGAGCTGTTTTTT
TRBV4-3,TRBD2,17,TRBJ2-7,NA,CASSQGTSGRATYEQYF,TGCGCCAGCAGCCAAGGGACTAGCGGGAGGGCCACCTACGAGCAGTACTTC
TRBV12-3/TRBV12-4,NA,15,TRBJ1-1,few,CASSLEGIGRTEAFF,TGTGCCAGCAGTTTGGAAGGAATTGGACGAACTGAAGCTTTCTTT
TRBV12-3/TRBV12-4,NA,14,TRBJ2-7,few,CASSLTAGSYEQYF,TGTGCCAGCAGCCTGACCGCGGGGTCCTACGAGCAGTACTTC
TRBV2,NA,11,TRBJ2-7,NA,CASSGDREQYF,TGTGCCAGCAGTGGCGATAGGGAGCAGTACTTC
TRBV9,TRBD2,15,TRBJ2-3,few,CASSVAGGGPDTQYF,TGTGCCAGCAGCGTAGCGGGCGGGGGGCCAGATACGCAGTATTTT
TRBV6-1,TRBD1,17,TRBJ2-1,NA,CASSRALGDSVYNEQFF,TGTGCCAGCAGTCGCGCCTTGGGGGACAGCGTCTACAATGAGCAGTTCTTC
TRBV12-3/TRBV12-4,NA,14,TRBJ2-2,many,CASGGHRRTGELFF,TGTGCCAGCGGGGGACACAGAAGGACCGGGGAGCTGTTTTTT
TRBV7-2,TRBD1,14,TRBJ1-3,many,CASSPDRSGNTIYF,TGTGCCAGCAGCCCGGACAGGTCTGGAAACACCATATATTTT
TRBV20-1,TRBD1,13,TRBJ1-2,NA,CSATGQTNYGYTF,TGCAGTGCTACGGGACAGACCAACTATGGCTACACCTTC
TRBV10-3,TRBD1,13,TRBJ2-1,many,CAINLDRGHEQFF,TGTGCCATCAACCTGGACAGGGGCCATGAGCAGTTCTTC
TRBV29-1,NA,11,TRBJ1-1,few,CSAQINTEAFF,TGCAGCGCCCAAATAAACACTGAAGCTTTCTTT
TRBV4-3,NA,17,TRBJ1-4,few,CASSQGGPLTTNEKLFF,TGCGCCAGCAGCCAAGGGGGTCCCCTAACAACTAATGAAAAACTGTTTTTT
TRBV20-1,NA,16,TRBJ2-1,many,CSARDVGGASYNEQFF,TGCAGTGCTAGAGATGTAGGGGGGGCCTCCTACAATGAGCAGTTCTTC
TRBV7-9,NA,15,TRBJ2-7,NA,CASSSPVRGQYEQYF,TGTGCCAGCAGCTCCCCGGTCAGGGGTCAATACGAGCAGTACTTC
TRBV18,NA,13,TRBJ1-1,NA,CASSPPNQPEAFF,TGTGCCAGCTCACCACCTAACCAACCTGAAGCTTTCTTT
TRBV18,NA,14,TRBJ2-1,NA,CASSPGGQPNEQFF,TGTGCCAGCTCACCAGGAGGGCAGCCCAATGAGCAGTTCTTC
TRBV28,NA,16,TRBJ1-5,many,CASSLITGSTNQPQHF,TGTGCCAGCAGTTTAATTACAGGGTCGACCAATCAGCCCCAGCATTTT
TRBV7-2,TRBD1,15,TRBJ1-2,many,CASSLAAGGLYGYTF,TGTGCCAGCAGCTTAGCGGCAGGGGGCCTCTATGGCTACACCTTC
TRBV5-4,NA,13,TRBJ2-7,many,CASSLEDGYEQYF,TGTGCCAGCAGCTTGGAAGACGGCTACGAGCAGTACTTC
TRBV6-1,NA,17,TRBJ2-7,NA,CASSGPRKDKSSYEQYF,TGTGCCAGCAGTGGGCCGAGGAAGGACAAGAGCTCCTACGAGCAGTACTTC
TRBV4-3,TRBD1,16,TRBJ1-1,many,CASSHGDRGWNTEAFF,TGCGCCAGCAGCCACGGGGACAGGGGATGGAACACTGAAGCTTTCTTT